This T cell receptor (beta chain) appears in the sequencing data of a study of chemoradiotherapy in HPV16-positive cancers. Germline CDR1 reads MNHNY; CDR2 reads SVGAGI (reference sequence). Trimming pared 6 bases from V and 4 bases from J, leaving 14 bases between. The CDR3 contains 14 residues. TCRdb's copy holds only in-frame clones and misses some; the assay was immunoSEQ multiplex PCR. Of around 17,000 clones detected, roughly two thirds appear once; the ten largest clones hold 6.5% to 10%. This chain joins TRBV6-6 and TRBJ2-3; D call uncertain. The TCR comes from a human donor with HPV-associated anogenital cancer. Sequences were derived from tumor tissue, sampled from a patient who underwent chemoradiotherapy. CDR3 in amino acids: CASSRTVLSDTQYF. The CDR3 coding sequence is TGTGCCAGCAGCCGAACAGTGTTATCAGATACGCAGTATTTT.